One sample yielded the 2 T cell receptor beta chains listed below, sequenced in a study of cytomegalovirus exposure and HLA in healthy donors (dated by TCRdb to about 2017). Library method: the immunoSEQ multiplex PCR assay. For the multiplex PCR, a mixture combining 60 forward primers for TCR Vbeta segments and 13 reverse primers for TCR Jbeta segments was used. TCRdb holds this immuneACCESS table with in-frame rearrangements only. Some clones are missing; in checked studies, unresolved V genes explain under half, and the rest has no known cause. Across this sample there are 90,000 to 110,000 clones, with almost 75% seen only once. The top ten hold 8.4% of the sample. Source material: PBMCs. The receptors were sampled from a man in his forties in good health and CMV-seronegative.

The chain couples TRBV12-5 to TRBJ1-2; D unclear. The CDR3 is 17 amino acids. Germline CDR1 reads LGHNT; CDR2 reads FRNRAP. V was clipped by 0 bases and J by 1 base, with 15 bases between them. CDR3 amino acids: CASGLVPLTGFNYGYTF. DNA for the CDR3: TGTGCTAGTGGTTTGGTCCCGTTAACGGGGTTTAACTATGGCTACACCTTC.

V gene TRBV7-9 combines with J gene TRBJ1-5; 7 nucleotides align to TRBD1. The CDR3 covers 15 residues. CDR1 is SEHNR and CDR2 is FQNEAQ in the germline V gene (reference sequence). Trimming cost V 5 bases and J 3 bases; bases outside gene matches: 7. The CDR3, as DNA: TGTGCCAGCAGCCTTGGGACAGTTGACAATCAGCCCCAGCATTTT. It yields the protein CASSLGTVDNQPQHF.